The clone carrying this T cell receptor (beta chain) was observed a few times. Antigen unknown. The treatment denotes: randomized to nivolumab then ipilimumab (arm A) or the reverse (arm B). The CDR3 covers 15 residues. Germline-derived CDR1 and CDR2 are MNHEY and SMNVEV (reference sequence). The germline V and J ends were trimmed by 0 bases and 1 base, with 9 bases remaining between them. This record comes from a study of sequential checkpoint blockade in melanoma. At the level of the study: TCRβ was sequenced from DNA of approximately 91 pretreatment tumors.

Sequencing used immunoSEQ multiplex PCR; TCRdb keeps in-frame clones, though not all of them. The sample has tens of thousands of clones; roughly 32% are singletons. Study conclusions and caveats: Rising tumor T-cell fraction and clonality meant about 30 times likelier benefit. Tumor T-cell fraction and clonality correlated with PD-L1 and CD8+ counts. In arm A, pretreatment tumor clonality was associated with response.

The specimen was tumor tissue (inferred from file names), collected from a patient given nivolumab and ipilimumab in sequence. The TCR sequence derives from a human donor with melanoma. This rearrangement joins TRBV27 to TRBJ2-5; D call uncertain. For the CDR3, the DNA is TGTGCCAGCAGTTTATCGGGGTGGGTCCAAGAGACCCAGTACTTC. Translated: CASSLSGWVQETQYF.